This T cell receptor beta chain appears in the sequencing data of a study of blood T cell repertoires in COVID-19. Study context: Sample material is recorded as cDNA or gDNA derived from T cells, B-cell-depleted T cells, or PBMCs.

Participants spanned ages roughly 18 to 95 years and resided in some 22 US areas. The CDR3 is made up of 15 amino acids. V gave up 4 bases and J gave up 5 bases, with 17 bases separating them. Germline V CDR1 and CDR2: SQVTM, ANQGSEA. Authors' methods: Estimates of nucleated cell counts were drawn from the amplification of reference gene primers. The method was immunoSEQ multiplex PCR; TCRdb's version includes in-frame clones alone and lacks a portion of them. That table supplies the V and J calls and clone size; D and trimming were determined from the DNA. Found here are some 250,000 clones, roughly 93% of them singletons; the top ten hold about 2.1%.

Material: PBMCs or T cells enriched from blood (not recorded which). This clonotype was sampled from a woman between 40 and 50 years old with acute COVID-19. This chain links TRBV29-1 with TRBJ2-2; D is perhaps TRBD2 (7 bases). For the CDR3, the DNA is TGCAGCGTTGGGGGGGGCAGGGGAGTTACCGGGGAGCTGTTTTTT. It encodes CSVGGGRGVTGELFF.